The 18 T cell receptor beta chains listed next were all sequenced from one sample in a study of T-cell memory formation after mild COVID-19. TCRdb reprocessed the 5' RACE reads with MiXCR, giving one entry per CDR3 protein. The sample has nearly 200,000 distinct CDR3 sequences, approximately 16% seen once. Sequencing was done on a sample of PBMCs or a T cell subset sorted from them (not recorded which). Source of these receptors: an adult woman who had mild COVID-19 (a few samples of this study predate the infection). Cell type and time point are not known.

This rearrangement joins TRBV3-1 to TRBJ1-2; D is unresolved. V was cut by 0 bases and J by 1 base, with 9 bases left in between. This CDR3 is built from 15 residues. CDR1 is LGHDT and CDR2 is YNNKEL in the germline V gene (reference sequence). The DNA for the CDR3 is TGTGCCAGCAGCCAAGAAAGGCGGGTTAACTATGGCTACACCTTC. It is translated as CASSQERRVNYGYTF.

The chain has TRBV20-1 and TRBJ2-7; D not certain. The CDR3 covers 13 residues. Germline CDR1 and CDR2: DFQATT and SNEGSKA (reference sequence). V gave up 0 bases and J gave up 3 bases, with 9 bases separating them. The DNA for the CDR3 is TGCAGTGCTAGAGATCCAGCAAACTACGAGCAGTACTTC. This sequence encodes CSARDPANYEQYF.

The chain recombines TRBV20-1 with TRBJ2-6; D is unclear. V lost 5 bases, J lost 0 bases, and 5 bases lay in between. This CDR3 is built from 13 residues. Germline V CDR1 and CDR2: DFQATT, SNEGSKA (reference sequence). CDR3 sequence: CSAFSSGANVLTF. The CDR3 nucleotides are TGCAGTGCTTTCAGCTCTGGGGCCAACGTCCTGACTTTC.

There are many counts of this clonotype. The chain has TRBV11-3 and TRBJ2-1; TRBD1 is a possible D gene (6 bases). Per germline, CDR1 SGHNT and CDR2 YENEEA. This CDR3 comprises 13 residues. Trimming left V 5 bases short and J 4 bases short, with 9 bases between. The CDR3 DNA follows: TGTGCCAGCAGCCCTGGGACATACAATGAGCAGTTCTTC. Amino acid sequence: CASSPGTYNEQFF.

The chain is built from TRBV30 and TRBJ2-1; D not certain. V was pared by 4 bases and J by 5 bases, with 6 bases between. This CDR3 is built from 11 residues. The germline V gene encodes CDR1 GTSNPN and CDR2 SVGIG (reference sequence). CDR3 nucleotide sequence: TGTGCCTGGACTTGGAACAATGAGCAGTTCTTC. This codes for CAWTWNNEQFF.

A few counts support this clonotype. J is TRBJ2-3 and V is TRBV5-1; D is uncertain. V was cut by 0 bases and J by 2 bases, with 7 bases left in between. CDR1 SGHRS and CDR2 YFSETQ come from the germline V gene. This CDR3 is 14 amino acids long. The CDR3 DNA sequence: TGCGCCAGCAGCTTGGAAGGCGCCACAGATACGCAGTATTTT. It yields the protein CASSLEGATDTQYF.

V is TRBV5-1 and J is TRBJ1-1; D is perhaps TRBD1 (5 bases). Germline CDR1 SGHRS, CDR2 YFSETQ. There are 14 residues in the CDR3. V gave up 3 bases and J gave up 1 base, with 10 bases separating them. CDR3 DNA sequence: TGCGCCAGCAGCTGGGACGGCCAGAACACTGAAGCTTTCTTT. Residues: CASSWDGQNTEAFF.

This clonotype was detected ten times or more. The chain is built from TRBV11-2 and TRBJ2-7; D is perhaps TRBD2 (5 bases). This CDR3 comprises 13 residues. Germline CDR1 and CDR2: SGHAT and FQNNGV. The V end was cut by 5 bases, the J end by 3 bases, with 11 bases between. CDR3 DNA sequence: TGTGCCAGCAGCCCCCCCGCGGGCTACGAGCAGTACTTC. Amino acid sequence: CASSPPAGYEQYF.

This clonotype was seen repeatedly, ten times or more. The chain uses TRBV6-5 and TRBJ2-5; D not resolved. Trimming removed 6 bases at V and 5 bases at J, with 10 bases between. This CDR3 region has 12 residues. Germline lookup yields CDR1 MNHEY and CDR2 SVGAGI. CDR3 loop: CASRVEVETQYF. The CDR3 DNA follows: TGTGCCAGCAGGGTAGAAGTCGAGACCCAGTACTTC.

The rearrangement joins TRBV4-1 to TRBJ1-5, with a tentative D call TRBD1 (6 bases). This CDR3 comprises 15 residues. Between the trimmed V and J ends, which lost 4 bases and 5 bases, there was a span of 15 bases. Germline assignment: CDR1 MGHRA and CDR2 YSYEKL. CDR3 DNA: TGCGCCAGCAGCCTCCAAGGGGGGGTGGATCAGCCCCAGCATTTT. It yields the protein CASSLQGGVDQPQHF.

There are a few counts of this clonotype. CDR3 amino acids: CASSLRTGPNEQYF. The CDR3 DNA sequence: TGTGCCAGCAGTTTACGGACAGGCCCCAACGAGCAGTACTTC. The chain combines TRBV12-3 or TRBV12-4 with TRBJ2-7; 7 bases agree with TRBD1. After removal of 2 bases from V and 5 bases from J, the junction contained 6 bases not matched to a gene. CDR3 size: 14 residues.

The sample holds many counts of this clonotype. The chain uses TRBV29-1 and TRBJ2-3; D uncertain. V gave up 7 bases and J gave up 0 bases, with 11 bases separating them. This CDR3 comprises 13 residues. In germline, CDR1 is SQVTM, CDR2 ANQGSEA. The CDR3 loop reads CSARNPSTDTQYF. DNA for the CDR3: TGCAGCGCCCGAAACCCCAGCACAGATACGCAGTATTTT.

This chain uses TRBV6-5 with TRBJ2-5; D gene uncertain. CDR1 and CDR2 from the germline V gene are MNHEY and SVGAGI. Trimming pared 7 bases from V and 4 bases from J, leaving 13 bases between. The CDR3 totals 13 residues. The CDR3: CASTNLGRETQYF. The CDR3 DNA is TGTGCCAGCACTAACTTGGGTCGAGAGACCCAGTACTTC.

This clonotype has just a few counts. The chain recombines TRBV12-3 or TRBV12-4 with TRBJ1-2; D not resolved. The CDR3 runs 13 residues. The V and J ends lost 4 bases and 4 bases respectively, with 10 bases between them. CDR3 region: CASSSQRTYGYTF. DNA for the CDR3: TGTGCCAGCAGTTCTCAAAGGACCTATGGCTACACCTTC.

The gene calls are TRBV7-6 and TRBJ2-7, with TRBD1 identical over 9 bases. Germline V CDR1 and CDR2: SGHVS, FNYEAQ. There are 16 residues in the CDR3. V lost 0 bases and J lost 4; bases outside the gene matches: 7. The DNA for the CDR3 is TGTGCCAGCAGCTTAGCCGGGGGGACAGGGACTTACGAGCAGTACTTC. Its protein is CASSLAGGTGTYEQYF.

This clonotype was counted between two and nine times. The chain couples TRBV6-8 to TRBJ2-1, with D possibly matching TRBD2 (5 bases). The CDR3 is 14 residues long. The V end lost 9 bases, the J end lost 5 bases, and 17 bases lay between the germline ends. CDR1 MNHGY and CDR2 SAAAGT come from the germline V gene. CDR3 nucleotides: TGTGCCAGACTAGGGAAGGTCTGGAACAATGAGCAGTTCTTC. This encodes CARLGKVWNNEQFF.

The chain recombines TRBV5-1 with TRBJ2-6; tentatively, D is TRBD1 (6 bases). V dropped 4 bases and J dropped 0 bases, with 17 bases sitting between them. Per the germline V gene, CDR1 is SGHRS and CDR2 is YFSETQ. CDR3 length: 18 residues. The CDR3 DNA follows: TGCGCCAGCAGCCAAGAAGCCGTGGGGGCCTCTGGGGCCAACGTCCTGACTTTC. Translated, it gives CASSQEAVGASGANVLTF.

The sample holds a few counts of this clonotype. The CDR3 is CASSYQGTTTNYGYTF. Here the CDR3 DNA reads TGTGCCAGCAGCTATCAGGGGACAACAACTAACTATGGCTACACCTTC. The J gene is TRBJ1-2, the V gene TRBV7-2; D is possibly TRBD1 (6 bases). The CDR3 is made up of 16 amino acids. The germline V gene has CDR1 SGHTA and CDR2 FQGNSA. V was pared by 4 bases and J by 0 bases, with 15 bases between.